These T cell receptor beta chains were read from a single sample in a study of T cells in narcolepsy. Measured with immunoSEQ multiplex PCR; TCRdb has only the in-frame clones, and not every one. The table has 35,000 or so clones, approximately 85% seen once. The sample taken for sequencing was CD45RA- memory CD4+ T cells from PBMCs. The receptors derive from a human donor with narcolepsy. Each CDR3 is given with its conserved first and last residue. D genes are given only for firm matches.

TRBD1	TRBV2	TRBJ1-3	CASSAGQAYSGNTIYF
TRBD2	TRBV19	TRBJ2-1	CASSPPGLPLWNEQFF
NA	TRBV9	TRBJ1-1	CASSVEGREGTEAFF
NA	TRBV19	TRBJ2-3	CASSMGQTDTQYF
TRBD1	TRBV30	TRBJ1-1	CAWSLSGAGGAEAFF
NA	TRBV19	TRBJ2-7	CASSMGHPYEQYF
NA	TRBV6-5	TRBJ2-7	CASSLGGTSGEQYF
NA	TRBV7-3	TRBJ1-1	CASSLWGNTEAFF
NA	TRBV19	TRBJ2-7	CASSHGTAVREQYF
TRBD1	TRBV18	TRBJ2-5	CASSLGTGQETQYF
NA	TRBV11-3	TRBJ1-6	CASSLGQKNSPLHF
TRBD2	TRBV15	TRBJ2-3	CATSRGKGGRTDTQYF
NA	TRBV6-5	TRBJ2-7	CASSSQASSIYEQYF